A selection of T cell receptor beta chains follows, all from one sample in a study of neurological immune-mediated disorders. TCRdb used MiXCR to reprocess the 5' RACE reads, holding one entry per CDR3 protein. Among tens of thousands of distinct CDR3 sequences listed, about 13% were seen once. The sequenced sample consisted of PBMCs. Receptors originate from a female donor in good health. CDR3s include the opening cysteine and the closing phenylalanine or tryptophan. D genes are given only for firm matches. Not all rows give a size; the values are once, few, many and, for expanded clones, a class.

j_gene | d_gene | len | abundance | v_gene | CDR3nt | CDR3aa
TRBJ2-3 | TRBD2 | 14 | many | TRBV29-1 | TGCAGCGCCGGGGGGGACGCTGGGACAGATACGCAGTATTTT | CSAGGDAGTDTQYF
TRBJ1-6 | NA | 13 | many | TRBV29-1 | TGCAGCGCCAGCCTCCGGGAAGGGTCACCCCTCCACTTT | CSASLREGSPLHF
TRBJ2-5 | NA | 15 | NA | TRBV5-1 | TGCGCCAACAGCTTTGCCGCGGCAGCACAAGAGACCCAGTACTTC | CANSFAAAAQETQYF
TRBJ2-2 | NA | 15 | many | TRBV20-1 | TGCAGTGCTAGAGATACGACAGCGCCCACCGGGGAGCTGTTTTTT | CSARDTTAPTGELFF
TRBJ2-2 | NA | 14 | many | TRBV7-8 | TGTGCCAGCAGCTTAAAAGGGAACACCGGGGAGCTGTTTTTT | CASSLKGNTGELFF
TRBJ2-4 | TRBD1 | 14 | many | TRBV12-3/TRBV12-4 | TGTGCCAGCAGTTTAGGGGGACAGGGGAACATTCAGTACTTC | CASSLGGQGNIQYF
TRBJ1-2 | NA | 12 | many | TRBV20-1 | TGCAGTGCTCTCAGGGCTTCCTATGGCTACACCTTC | CSALRASYGYTF
TRBJ1-2 | TRBD1 | 16 | NA | TRBV12-3/TRBV12-4 | TGTGCCAGCAGTTTTTCCGATACAGGGGAGGTGTCTGGCTACACCTTC | CASSFSDTGEVSGYTF
TRBJ1-1 | NA | 13 | NA | TRBV19 | TGTGTCAGATTGACAGTGCCGAACACTGAAGCTTTCTTT | CVRLTVPNTEAFF
TRBJ2-6 | NA | 16 | many | TRBV12-3/TRBV12-4 | TGTGCCAGCAGTCCGGGCCCAGGGGCCGGGGCCAACGTCCTGACTTTC | CASSPGPGAGANVLTF
TRBJ1-1 | NA | 15 | many | TRBV5-4 | TGTGCCAGCACCGGCCGGGCTAGTAGGAACACTGAAGCTTTCTTT | CASTGRASRNTEAFF
TRBJ2-1 | TRBD1 | 18 | many | TRBV9 | TGTGCCAGCAGCACAAAGAGAACAGGGGGCGCGGGCTTCAATGAGCAGTTCTTC | CASSTKRTGGAGFNEQFF
TRBJ2-2 | NA | 14 | NA | TRBV18 | TGTGCCAGCTCACCAGGACACAACACCGGGGAGCTGTTTTTT | CASSPGHNTGELFF
TRBJ2-1 | NA | 14 | many | TRBV27 | TGTGCCAGCACCGCCGGGACTCGTATCAATGAGCAGTTCTTC | CASTAGTRINEQFF
TRBJ2-2 | NA | 14 | many | TRBV7-2 | TGTGCCAGCACCCATCGGCTAAACACCGGGGAGCTGTTTTTT | CASTHRLNTGELFF
TRBJ2-3 | NA | 15 | many | TRBV27 | TGTGCCAGCACCCGAGGGGGTTTATACACAGATACGCAGTATTTT | CASTRGGLYTDTQYF
TRBJ2-1 | NA | 11 | many | TRBV12-3/TRBV12-4 | TGTGCCAGCAGTATGGGGAGTGAGCAGTTCTTC | CASSMGSEQFF
TRBJ2-5 | NA | 13 | NA | TRBV5-8 | TGTGCCAGCAGTTGGGACATTCAAGAGACCCAGTACTTC | CASSWDIQETQYF
TRBJ2-4 | NA | 14 | many | TRBV20-1 | TGCAGTGCCAAGGTGGGGGCAACGGGAAACATTCAGTACTTC | CSAKVGATGNIQYF
TRBJ1-5 | TRBD1 | 15 | many | TRBV2 | TGTGCCAGCAGCTCGCGCCGGGACAGGGTTCAGCCCCAGCATTTT | CASSSRRDRVQPQHF
TRBJ2-7 | NA | 14 | many | TRBV5-1 | TGCGCCAGCAGCTTAGACAGGGAGGACTACGAGCAGTACTTC | CASSLDREDYEQYF
TRBJ2-7 | NA | 13 | many | TRBV7-9 | TGTGCCAGCACGGCCCCCCGGGACTACGAGCAGTACTTC | CASTAPRDYEQYF
TRBJ2-7 | TRBD1 | 14 | NA | TRBV18 | TGTGCCAGCTCACCAACGACAGGGCCCTACGAGCAGTACTTC | CASSPTTGPYEQYF
TRBJ1-1 | NA | 14 | many | TRBV5-1 | TGCGCCAGCAGCTTGGCTACAGCGAACACTGAAGCTTTCTTT | CASSLATANTEAFF
TRBJ2-1 | TRBD2 | 15 | once | TRBV19 | TGTGCCAGTTCCCAGGGACTAGCGGAATACAATGAGCAGTTCTTC | CASSQGLAEYNEQFF
TRBJ1-3 | NA | 12 | many | TRBV4-1 | TGCGCCAGCAGCCAGAGGCCGGACACCATATATTTT | CASSQRPDTIYF
TRBJ2-7 | NA | 15 | many | TRBV6-1 | TGTGCCAGCAGTGAAGAACTCGACGCAATATACGAGCAGTACTTC | CASSEELDAIYEQYF
TRBJ2-2 | NA | 15 | many | TRBV5-1 | TGCGCCAGCACCGCCCGGGCAGGAGCCGGTGGGGAGCTGTTTTTT | CASTARAGAGGELFF
TRBJ1-1 | NA | 14 | NA | TRBV6-4 | TGTGCCAGCAGCGCGAGGGGGTCGAACACTGAAGCTTTCTTT | CASSARGSNTEAFF
TRBJ2-1 | NA | 15 | many | TRBV11-3 | TGTGCCAGCAGCTTAGAGGGTATGATCTACAATGAGCAGTTCTTC | CASSLEGMIYNEQFF
TRBJ2-7 | NA | 15 | many | TRBV5-1 | TGCGCCAGCAGGGTGGAGGGCCTTAGGTCGAGCGAGCAGTACTTC | CASRVEGLRSSEQYF
TRBJ2-2 | NA | 14 | many | TRBV20-1 | TGCAGTGGGCGGGGCAGGGCGAACACCGGGGAGCTGTTTTTT | CSGRGRANTGELFF
TRBJ2-7 | TRBD2 | 14 | many | TRBV10-3 | TGTGCCATCAGTGGGACTAGCGGGCCGAACGAGCAGTACTTC | CAISGTSGPNEQYF
TRBJ2-1 | TRBD2 | 15 | many | TRBV7-3 | TGTGCCAGCAGCCCCGGACTAGCGGGAGTCGGTGAGCAGTTCTTC | CASSPGLAGVGEQFF
TRBJ2-3 | TRBD1 | 17 | medium-sized | TRBV5-1 | TGCGCCAGCAGCACCTACAAGACAGGGGGAGAGACAGATACGCAGTATTTT | CASSTYKTGGETDTQYF
TRBJ2-3 | TRBD2 | 14 | many | TRBV5-1 | TGCGCCAGCAAGGGGACTAGCGGCACAGATACGCAGTATTTT | CASKGTSGTDTQYF
TRBJ1-5 | TRBD1 | 16 | many | TRBV12-3/TRBV12-4 | TGTGCCAGCAGTCCCGCCCCACAGGGGGCCGGACAGCCCCAGCATTTT | CASSPAPQGAGQPQHF
TRBJ1-5 | TRBD1 | 16 | many | TRBV4-2 | TGTGCCAGCAGCCAAGGTGGGACAGGGCCCTTGGGGCCCCAGCATTTT | CASSQGGTGPLGPQHF
TRBJ2-1 | TRBD2 | 14 | many | TRBV27 | TGTGCCAGCAGTAACGGGGGGTCCTACAATGAGCAGTTCTTC | CASSNGGSYNEQFF
TRBJ2-1 | NA | 14 | many | TRBV5-1 | TGCGCCAGCAGCTTGGTAGCAGGGAGTAATGAGCAGTTCTTC | CASSLVAGSNEQFF